This T cell receptor (beta chain) was documented in a study of cytomegalovirus exposure and HLA in healthy donors. Regarding the study as a whole: Rates of TCR association differed by HLA locus in a later analysis, with DRB1 highest and HLA-C lowest.

The donors gave bone marrow, and they were healthy. In the case of this clone: Its antigen is not identified.

A multiplex PCR was run with 60 Vbeta primers and 13 Jbeta primers. Profiled with immunoSEQ multiplex PCR; TCRdb holds only in-frame clones, not every one. The table includes about 200,000 clones, about 85% detected once. The sequenced sample consisted of PBMCs. The receptor comes from a boy under 10 years old in good health and CMV-seronegative.

CDR3 bases: TGTGCCAGCAGTGAGGCTAGCGGGCCTGGTAATGAGCAGTTCTTC. It yields the protein CASSEASGPGNEQFF. The rearrangement joins TRBV2 to TRBJ2-1; 8 nucleotides line up with TRBD2. CDR3 length: 15 residues. Looked up from germline, CDR1 is SNHLY and CDR2 is FYNNEI. V was clipped by 3 bases and J by 7 bases; unmatched bases: 8.